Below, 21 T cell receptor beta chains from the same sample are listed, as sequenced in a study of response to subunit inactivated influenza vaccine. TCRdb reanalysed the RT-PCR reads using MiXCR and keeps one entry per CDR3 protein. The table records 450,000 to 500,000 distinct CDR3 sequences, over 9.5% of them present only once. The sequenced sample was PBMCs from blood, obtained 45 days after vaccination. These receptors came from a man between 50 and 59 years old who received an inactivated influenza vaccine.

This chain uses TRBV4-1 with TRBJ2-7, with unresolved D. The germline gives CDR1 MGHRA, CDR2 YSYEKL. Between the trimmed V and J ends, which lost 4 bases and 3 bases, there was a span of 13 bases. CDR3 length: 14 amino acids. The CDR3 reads CASSPSPQDYEQYF. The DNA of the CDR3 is TGCGCCAGCAGCCCGAGCCCTCAGGACTACGAGCAGTACTTC.

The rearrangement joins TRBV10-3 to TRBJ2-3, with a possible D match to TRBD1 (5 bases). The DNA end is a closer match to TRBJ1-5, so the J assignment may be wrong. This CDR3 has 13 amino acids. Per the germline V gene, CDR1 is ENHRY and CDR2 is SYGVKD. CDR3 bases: TGTGCCATCAGGGATAGCGGGGGGAATACGCAGCATTTT. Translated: CAIRDSGGNTQHF.

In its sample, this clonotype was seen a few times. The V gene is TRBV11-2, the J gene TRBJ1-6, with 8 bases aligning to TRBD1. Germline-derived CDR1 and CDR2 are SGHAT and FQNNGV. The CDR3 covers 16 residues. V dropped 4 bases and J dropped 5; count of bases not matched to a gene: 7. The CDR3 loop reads CASSSDRVGHNSPLHF. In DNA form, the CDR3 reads TGTGCCAGCAGCTCGGACAGGGTCGGCCATAATTCACCCCTCCACTTT.

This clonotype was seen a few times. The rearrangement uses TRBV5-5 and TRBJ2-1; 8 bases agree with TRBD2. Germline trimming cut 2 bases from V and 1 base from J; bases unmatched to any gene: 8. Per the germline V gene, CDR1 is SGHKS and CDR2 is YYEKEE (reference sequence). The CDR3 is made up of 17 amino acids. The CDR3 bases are TGTGCCAGCAGCTTTATGGCGGGGGGTATATCCTACAATGAGCAGTTCTTC. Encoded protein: CASSFMAGGISYNEQFF.

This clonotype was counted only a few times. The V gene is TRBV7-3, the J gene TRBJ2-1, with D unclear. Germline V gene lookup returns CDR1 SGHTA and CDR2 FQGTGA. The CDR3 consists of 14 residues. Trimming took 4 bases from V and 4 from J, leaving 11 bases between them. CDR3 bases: TGTGCCAGCAGCTCGCCCCCTCGGTACAATGAGCAGTTCTTC. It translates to CASSSPPRYNEQFF.

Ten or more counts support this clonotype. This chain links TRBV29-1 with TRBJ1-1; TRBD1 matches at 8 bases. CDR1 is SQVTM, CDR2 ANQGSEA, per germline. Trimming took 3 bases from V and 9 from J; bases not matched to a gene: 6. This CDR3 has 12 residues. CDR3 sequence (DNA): TGCAGCGTTGATGGGCAGGGGGCACAAGCTTTCTTT. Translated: CSVDGQGAQAFF.

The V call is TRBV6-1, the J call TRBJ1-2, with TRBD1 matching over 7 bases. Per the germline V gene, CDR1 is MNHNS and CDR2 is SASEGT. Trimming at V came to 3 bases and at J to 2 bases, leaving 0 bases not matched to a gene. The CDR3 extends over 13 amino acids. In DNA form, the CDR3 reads TGTGCCAGCAGTGAGACAGGGAACTATGGCTACACCTTC. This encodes CASSETGNYGYTF.

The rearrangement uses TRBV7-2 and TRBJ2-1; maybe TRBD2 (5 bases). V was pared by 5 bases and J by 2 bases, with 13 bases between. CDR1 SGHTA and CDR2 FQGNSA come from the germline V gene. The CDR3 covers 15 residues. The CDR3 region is CASSPKAVAYNEQFF. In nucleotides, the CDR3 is TGTGCCAGCAGCCCAAAAGCGGTTGCCTACAATGAGCAGTTCTTC.

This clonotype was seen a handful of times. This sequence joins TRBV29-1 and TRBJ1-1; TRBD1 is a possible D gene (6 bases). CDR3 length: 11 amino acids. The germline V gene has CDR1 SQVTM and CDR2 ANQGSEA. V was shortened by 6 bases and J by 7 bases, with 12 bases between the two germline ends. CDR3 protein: CSVLQGIEAFF. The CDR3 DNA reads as TGCAGCGTACTGCAGGGGATTGAAGCTTTCTTT.

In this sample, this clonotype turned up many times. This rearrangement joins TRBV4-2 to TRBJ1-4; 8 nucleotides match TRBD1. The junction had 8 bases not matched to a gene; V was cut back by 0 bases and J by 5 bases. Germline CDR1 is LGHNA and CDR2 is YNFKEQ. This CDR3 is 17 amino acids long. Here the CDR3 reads CASSQEGARTGNEKLFF. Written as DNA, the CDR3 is TGTGCCAGCAGCCAAGAAGGGGCGAGGACAGGGAATGAAAAACTGTTTTTT.

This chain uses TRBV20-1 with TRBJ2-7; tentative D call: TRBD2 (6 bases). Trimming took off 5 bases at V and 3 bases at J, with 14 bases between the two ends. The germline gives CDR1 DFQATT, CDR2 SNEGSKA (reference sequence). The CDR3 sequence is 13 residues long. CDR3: CSAWGRRNYEQYF. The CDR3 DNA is TGCAGTGCTTGGGGGAGGCGGAACTACGAGCAGTACTTC.

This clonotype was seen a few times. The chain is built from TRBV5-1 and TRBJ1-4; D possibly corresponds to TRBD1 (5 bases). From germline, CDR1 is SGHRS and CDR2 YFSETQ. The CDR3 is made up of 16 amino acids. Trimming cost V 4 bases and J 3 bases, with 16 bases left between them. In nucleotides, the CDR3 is TGCGCCAGCAGCCTGGCCGGGGGTTTGCCTAATGAAAAACTGTTTTTT. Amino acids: CASSLAGGLPNEKLFF.

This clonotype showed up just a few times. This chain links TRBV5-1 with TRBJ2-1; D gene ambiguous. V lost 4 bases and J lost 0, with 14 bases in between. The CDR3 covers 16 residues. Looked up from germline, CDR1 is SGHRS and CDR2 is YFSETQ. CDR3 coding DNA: TGCGCCAGCAGCCGTTCCTTGGCCAGCTCCTACAATGAGCAGTTCTTC. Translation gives CASSRSLASSYNEQFF. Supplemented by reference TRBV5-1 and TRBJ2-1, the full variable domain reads KAGVTQTPRYLIKTRGQQVTLSCSPISGHRSVSWYQQTPGQGLQFLFEYFSETQRNKGNFPGRFSGRQFSNSRSEMNVSTLELGDSALYLCASSRSLASSYNEQFFGPGTRLTVL.

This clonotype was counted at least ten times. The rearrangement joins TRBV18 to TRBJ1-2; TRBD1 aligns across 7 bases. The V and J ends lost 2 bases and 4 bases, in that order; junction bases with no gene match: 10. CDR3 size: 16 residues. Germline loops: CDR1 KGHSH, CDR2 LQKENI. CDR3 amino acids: CASSPDATGSGYGYTF. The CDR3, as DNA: TGTGCCAGCTCACCAGACGCGACAGGGTCGGGCTATGGCTACACCTTC.

The CDR3 nucleotides read TGTGCCAGCAGCGGGGGTTCCGACTCCTACGAGCAGTACTTC. It codes for CASSGGSDSYEQYF. V and J are TRBV7-9 and TRBJ2-7, with D perhaps being TRBD1 or TRBD2 (5 bases each). Germline V gives CDR1 SEHNR, CDR2 FQNEAQ (reference sequence). This CDR3 is built from 14 residues. V gave up 5 bases and J gave up 0 bases, with 11 bases separating them.

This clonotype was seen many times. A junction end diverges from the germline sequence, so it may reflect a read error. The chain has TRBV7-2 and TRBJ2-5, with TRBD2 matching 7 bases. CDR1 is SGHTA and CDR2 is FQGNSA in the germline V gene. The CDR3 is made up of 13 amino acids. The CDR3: CASSLGVRDYGSF. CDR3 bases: TGTGCCAGCAGCTTAGGCGTCCGGGACTACGGAAGTTTC. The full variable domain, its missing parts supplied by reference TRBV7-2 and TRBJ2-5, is GAGVSQSPSNKVTEKGKDVELRCDPISGHTALYWYRQSLGQGLEFLIYFQGNSAPDKSGLPSDRFSAERTGGSVSTLTIQRTQQEDSAVYLCASSLGVRDYGSFGPGTRLLVL.

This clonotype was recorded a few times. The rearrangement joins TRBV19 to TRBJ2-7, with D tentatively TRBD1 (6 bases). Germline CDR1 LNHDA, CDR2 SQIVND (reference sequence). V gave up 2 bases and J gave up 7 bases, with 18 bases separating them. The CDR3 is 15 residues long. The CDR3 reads CASSITRDISREQYF. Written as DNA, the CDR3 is TGTGCCAGTAGTATAACACGGGACATCTCTAGGGAGCAGTACTTC.

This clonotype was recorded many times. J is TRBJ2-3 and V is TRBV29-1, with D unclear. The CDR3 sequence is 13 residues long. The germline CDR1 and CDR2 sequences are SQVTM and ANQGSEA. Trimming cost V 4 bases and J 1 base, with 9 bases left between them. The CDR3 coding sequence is TGCAGCGTTGCCCCCTCTCGCACAGATACGCAGTATTTT. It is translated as CSVAPSRTDTQYF.

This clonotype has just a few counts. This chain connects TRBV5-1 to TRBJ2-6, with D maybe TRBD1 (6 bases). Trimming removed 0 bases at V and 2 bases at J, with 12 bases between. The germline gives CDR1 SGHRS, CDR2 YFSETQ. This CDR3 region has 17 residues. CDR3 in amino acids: CASSLAKGGPGANVLTF. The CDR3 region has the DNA TGCGCCAGCAGCTTGGCCAAAGGGGGACCTGGGGCCAACGTCCTGACTTTC.

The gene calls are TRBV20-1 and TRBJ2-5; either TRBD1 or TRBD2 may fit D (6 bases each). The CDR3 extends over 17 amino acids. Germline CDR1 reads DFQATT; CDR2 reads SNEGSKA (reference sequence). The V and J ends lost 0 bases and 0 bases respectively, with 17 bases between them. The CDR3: CSARDRGQAWYQETQYF. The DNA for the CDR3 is TGCAGTGCTAGAGATCGGGGGCAGGCCTGGTACCAAGAGACCCAGTACTTC.

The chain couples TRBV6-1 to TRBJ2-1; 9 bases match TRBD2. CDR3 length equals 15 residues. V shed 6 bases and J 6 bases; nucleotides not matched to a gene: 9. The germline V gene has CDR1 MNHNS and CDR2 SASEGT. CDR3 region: CASSPGASGVNEQFF. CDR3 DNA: TGTGCCAGCAGCCCCGGCGCTAGCGGGGTCAATGAGCAGTTCTTC.